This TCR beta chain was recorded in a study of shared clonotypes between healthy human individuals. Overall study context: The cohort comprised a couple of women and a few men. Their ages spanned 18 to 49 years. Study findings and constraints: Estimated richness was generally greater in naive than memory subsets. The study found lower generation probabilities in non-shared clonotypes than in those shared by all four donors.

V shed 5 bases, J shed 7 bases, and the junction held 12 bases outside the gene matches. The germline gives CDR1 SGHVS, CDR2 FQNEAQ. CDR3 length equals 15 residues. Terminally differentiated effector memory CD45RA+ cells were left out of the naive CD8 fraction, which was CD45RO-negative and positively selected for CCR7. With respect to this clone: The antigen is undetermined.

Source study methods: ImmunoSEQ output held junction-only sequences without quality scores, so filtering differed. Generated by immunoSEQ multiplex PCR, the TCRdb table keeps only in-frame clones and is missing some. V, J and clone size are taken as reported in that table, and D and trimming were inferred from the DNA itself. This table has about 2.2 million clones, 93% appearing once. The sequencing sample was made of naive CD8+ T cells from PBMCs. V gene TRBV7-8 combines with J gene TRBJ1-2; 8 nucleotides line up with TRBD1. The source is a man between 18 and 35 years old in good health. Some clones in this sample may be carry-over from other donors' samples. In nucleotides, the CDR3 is TGTGCCAGCAGCCCACTAGAAGCGGACAGGGTTGGCTACACCTTC. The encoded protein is CASSPLEADRVGYTF.